These 9 T cell receptor beta chains came from one sample sequenced in a study of Ad26.COV2.S vaccination and SARS-CoV-2 variants (dated by TCRdb to about 2021). In light of the paper, this sample's treatment or condition label describes: 15 to 20 received Ad26.COV2.S at low or high dose, single or two shots; 5 received placebo; per-sample allocation not given. For vaccine and placebo recipients, the sequenced repertoires came from samples collected on day 63 after the first injection. The method behind the library was the immunoSEQ multiplex PCR assay. In its TCRdb copy, this immuneACCESS table keeps in-frame sequences only and misses some clones. Where compared with another copy, unresolved V genes explain less than half of these, and the others have no known cause. This sample holds roughly 350,000 clones; approximately 90% were observed only once. The ten top clones hold approximately 5% of the sample.

The specimen was peripheral blood, collected in a trial of Ad26.COV2.S vaccine versus placebo. The source of these receptors is a person between 18 and 60 years old who received the Ad26.COV2.S COVID-19 vaccine or a placebo.

This chain joins TRBV3-1 (or the pseudogene TRBV3-2) and TRBJ2-3; D is unresolved. This CDR3 has 13 residues. Deletions cut 1 base from V and 5 bases from J, with 7 bases between. Looked up from germline, CDR1 is LGHDT and CDR2 is YNNKEL (reference sequence). In DNA, the CDR3 is TGTGCCAGCAGCCAAGCCATTGAAGATACGCAGTATTTT. It yields the protein CASSQAIEDTQYF.

The V gene is TRBV12-3 or TRBV12-4, the J gene TRBJ1-1, with D hard to call. The CDR3 is 13 residues long. V was shortened by 6 bases and J by 5 bases, with 13 bases between the two germline ends. In DNA form, the CDR3 reads TGTGCCAGCAGACTTCTTTGGGGAACTGAAGCTTTCTTT. Amino acid sequence: CASRLLWGTEAFF.

The V call is TRBV24-1, the J call TRBJ2-1, with 7 bases matching TRBD2. Germline CDR1 and CDR2: KGHDR and SFDVKD. The CDR3 loop spans 15 amino acids. J lost 7 bases, V lost 3 bases, and 8 bases had no gene match. Written as DNA, the CDR3 is TGTGCCACCAGTGATAGCGGGGCGCCCCGGAATGAGCAGTTCTTC. It codes for CATSDSGAPRNEQFF.

CDR3 in DNA: TGTGCCAGCAGCCCCTGGGTAGTCGACGAGCAGTACTTC. Translating gives CASSPWVVDEQYF. This sequence joins TRBV7-9 and TRBJ2-7; D uncertain. The CDR3 is 13 residues long. The V end was cut by 5 bases, the J end by 5 bases, with 13 bases between. The germline gives CDR1 SEHNR, CDR2 FQNEAQ (reference sequence).

The chain has TRBV25-1 and TRBJ2-1; 8 bases align to TRBD2. Germline V gives CDR1 MGHDK, CDR2 SYGVNS. This CDR3 has 18 residues. V lost 4 bases to trimming and J lost 0 bases; unmatched junction nucleotides: 11. CDR3 protein: CASSVSGLDPSSYNEQFF. In nucleotides, the CDR3 is TGTGCCAGCAGTGTTTCGGGACTAGATCCGAGCTCCTACAATGAGCAGTTCTTC. Filled out from reference TRBV25-1 and TRBJ2-1, the complete variable domain reads EADIYQTPRYLVIGTGKKITLECSQTMGHDKMYWYQQDPGMELHLIHYSYGVNSTEKGDLSSESTVSRIRTEHFPLTLESARPSHTSQYLCASSVSGLDPSSYNEQFFGPGTRLTVL.

The rearrangement uses TRBV10-1 and TRBJ1-1, with D perhaps TRBD1 (5 bases). Germline V gene data show CDR1 as WNHNN and CDR2 as SYGVQD (reference sequence). This CDR3 is built from 13 residues. The V and J ends lost 2 bases and 5 bases respectively, with 9 bases between them. CDR3 region: CASSETGGTEAFF. The DNA of the CDR3 is TGCGCCAGCAGTGAGACGGGGGGGACTGAAGCTTTCTTT.

The count of this clone is one. This chain links TRBV12-2 with TRBJ1-6. TRBV12-2 is listed as a pseudogene. CDR3 length: 16 residues. The CDR3 DNA reads TGTGCAAGTCGCTTTTTGGGACGGGGGGCTAATTCACCCCTCCACTTT. Protein: CASRFLGRGANSPLHF.

This chain links TRBV5-6 with TRBJ1-5; TRBD1 might be the D (6 bases). The CDR3 is made up of 14 amino acids. V dropped 2 bases and J dropped 6 bases, with 12 bases sitting between them. The germline gives CDR1 SGHDT, CDR2 YYEEEE. CDR3 protein: CASSLGTNAQPQHF. The CDR3 region has the DNA TGTGCCAGCAGCTTAGGGACAAATGCTCAGCCCCAGCATTTT. Full variable domain (missing parts from reference TRBV5-6 and TRBJ1-5): DAGVTQSPTHLIKTRGQQVTLRCSPKSGHDTVSWYQQALGQGPQFIFQYYEEEERQRGNFPDRFSGHQFPNYSSELNVNALLLGDSALYLCASSLGTNAQPQHFGDGTRLSIL.

This clone was seen only once. The rearrangement joins TRBV10-2 to TRBJ1-2; D remains ambiguous. CDR3 length: 16 residues. The V and J ends lost 0 bases and 4 bases respectively, with 15 bases between them. From germline, CDR1 is WSHSY and CDR2 SAAADI. The CDR3 spells CASSESEGQFFYGYTF. Written as DNA, the CDR3 is TGCGCCAGCAGTGAGTCGGAGGGTCAGTTTTTCTATGGCTACACCTTC.